Following are 6 T cell receptor beta chains from one sample sequenced in a study of T cells expressing NK-cell markers. With the 5' RACE reads reprocessed, TCRdb shows one record per CDR3 protein and no DNA. Its table lists about 3,400 distinct CDR3 sequences. Material for sequencing was blood T cells: a sorted CD56 or NKG2C T cell subset, CD4+ or CD8+ T cells, or bulk PBMC T cells (not recorded which). The receptors were gathered from a man between 18 and 69 years old in good health.

The rearrangement joins TRBV3-1 to TRBJ1-1. Germline V gives CDR1 LGHDT, CDR2 YNNKEL (reference sequence). The CDR3 consists of 13 residues. Here the CDR3 reads CASSQVAGTEAFF.

The CDR3 spells CASSKDRVTGELFF. The J gene is TRBJ2-2, the V gene TRBV7-9; TCRdb's D gene call, TRBD1, goes unchecked for lack of DNA. Germline V CDR1 and CDR2: SEHNR, FQNEAQ (reference sequence). The CDR3 runs 14 residues. The whole variable domain, remainder taken from reference TRBV7-9 and TRBJ2-2, is DTGVSQNPRHKITKRGQNVTFRCDPISEHNRLYWYRQTLGQGPEFLTYFQNEAQLEKSRLLSDRFSAERPKGSFSTLEIQRTEQGDSAMYLCASSKDRVTGELFFGEGSRLTVL.

V gene TRBV18 combines with J gene TRBJ1-3; TCRdb reports TRBD1, a call that lacks DNA to check it against. This CDR3 has 15 residues. Per germline, CDR1 KGHSH and CDR2 LQKENI. The CDR3 spells CASSPDSSIGNTIYF. The whole variable domain, filled in from reference TRBV18 and TRBJ1-3, reads NAGVMQNPRHLVRRRGQEARLRCSPMKGHSHVYWYRQLPEEGLKFMVYLQKENIIDESGMPKERFSAEFPKEGPSILRIQQVVRGDSAAYFCASSPDSSIGNTIYFGEGSWLTVV.

The genes are TRBV6-1 and TRBJ1-6; as DNA is missing, the TRBD1 call by TCRdb cannot be tested. The germline CDR1 and CDR2 sequences are MNHNS and SASEGT. The length of the CDR3 is 14 residues. The CDR3 here is CASRVGRINSPLHF.

V and J are TRBV6-1 and TRBJ1-5. CDR3 length: 15 residues. Germline V CDR1 and CDR2: MNHNS, SASEGT. The CDR3 spells CASRRQEGSTQPQHF.

V gene TRBV21-1 combines with J gene TRBJ1-1; TCRdb's D call, TRBD1, is unchecked because there is no DNA. TRBV21-1 is a listed pseudogene. The CDR3 spans 18 residues. This chain's CDR3 is CASSPPWPHRATNTEAFF.